These T cell receptor beta chains were read from a single sample in a study of read filtering for tumor transcriptome and immune sequencing. TCRdb recomputed calls from the reads with MiXCR, one row per CDR3 protein. Here the sample spans 35,000 to 40,000 distinct CDR3 sequences, roughly an eighth being singletons. What was sequenced was a population of CD138-negative cells sorted from bone marrow. These TCRs come from a donor older than 35 with multiple myeloma. The conserved cysteine and the conserved F or W are not part of the CDR3 here.

j_call v_call cdr3_aa
TRBJ2-1 TRBV11-2 ASSLEGEAFAYNEQF
TRBJ2-7 TRBV20-1 SAISGHYEQY
TRBJ2-5 TRBV3-1 ASQALETQY
TRBJ2-1 TRBV9 ASSVEASPYNEQF
TRBJ2-5 TRBV7-9 ASSLAPHQETQY
TRBJ2-2 TRBV12-3/TRBV12-4 ASTTTGPTRELL
TRBJ2-1 TRBV6-1 ASSDRLAVGLGNGQF
TRBJ2-7 TRBV7-6 ASSPGHPSYEQY
TRBJ2-7 TRBV5-5 ASSLSGTHSYEQY
TRBJ2-7 TRBV6-5 ASSSGSVGEQY
TRBJ1-3 TRBV6-2/TRBV6-3 ASTLPGQLSGNTIY
TRBJ2-7 TRBV5-1 ASSAPGQGNYEQY
TRBJ2-5 TRBV7-9 ASSLGVRASRRQETQY
TRBJ2-7 TRBV5-5 ASSLNIAISYEQY
TRBJ1-2 TRBV20-1 SASRASYGYT
TRBJ2-2 TRBV6-5 ASRVTSIGTGELF
TRBJ1-5 TRBV2 ASSEQGGGPQH
TRBJ2-7 TRBV6-2/TRBV6-3 ASRNPRGRPAGRRSGEQY
TRBJ2-2 TRBV2 ASSEARTSGRASTGELF
TRBJ2-1 TRBV4-3 ASSQNPEQSYNEQF
TRBJ2-1 TRBV2 ACSVDSGVYNEQF
TRBJ2-5 TRBV7-2 ASSLPGVGGETQY
TRBJ2-7 TRBV20-1 SASRGRTTRSEQY
TRBJ2-5 TRBV11-2 ASSLAAGLAGRETQY
TRBJ1-6 TRBV20-1 SAREGSPLH
TRBJ2-3 TRBV5-1 ASSFASTDTQY